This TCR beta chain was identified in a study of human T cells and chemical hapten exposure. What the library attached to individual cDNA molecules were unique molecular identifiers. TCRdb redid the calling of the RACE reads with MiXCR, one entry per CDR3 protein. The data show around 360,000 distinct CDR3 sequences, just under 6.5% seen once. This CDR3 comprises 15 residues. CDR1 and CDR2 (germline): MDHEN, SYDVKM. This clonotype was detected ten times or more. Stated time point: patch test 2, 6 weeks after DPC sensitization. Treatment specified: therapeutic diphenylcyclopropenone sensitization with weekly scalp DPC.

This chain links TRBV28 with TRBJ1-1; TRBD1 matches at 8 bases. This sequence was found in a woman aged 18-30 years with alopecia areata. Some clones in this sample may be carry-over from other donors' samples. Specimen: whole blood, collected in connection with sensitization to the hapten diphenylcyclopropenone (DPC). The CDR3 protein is CAIETGAVGSTEAFF. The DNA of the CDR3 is TGTGCTATCGAGACAGGGGCCGTAGGAAGCACTGAAGCTTTCTTT.